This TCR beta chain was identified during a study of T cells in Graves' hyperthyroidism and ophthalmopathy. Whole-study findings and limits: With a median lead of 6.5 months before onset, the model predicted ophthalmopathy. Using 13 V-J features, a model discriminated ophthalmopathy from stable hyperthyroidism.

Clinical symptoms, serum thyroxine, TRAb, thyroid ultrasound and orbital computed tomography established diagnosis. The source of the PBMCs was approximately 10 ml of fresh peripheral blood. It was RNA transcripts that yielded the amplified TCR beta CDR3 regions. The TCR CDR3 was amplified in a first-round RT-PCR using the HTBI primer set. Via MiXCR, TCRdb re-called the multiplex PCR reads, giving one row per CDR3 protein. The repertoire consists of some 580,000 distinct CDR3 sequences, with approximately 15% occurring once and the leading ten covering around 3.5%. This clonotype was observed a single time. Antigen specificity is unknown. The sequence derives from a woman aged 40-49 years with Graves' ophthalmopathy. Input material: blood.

The CDR3 protein is CASSPGTSGGQKQFF. CDR3 DNA: TGCGCCAGCAGCCCCGGGACTAGCGGGGGGCAAAAACAGTTCTTC. J is TRBJ2-1 and V is TRBV5-1; 15 nucleotides align to TRBD2. The CDR3 consists of 15 residues. V was pared by 4 bases and J by 13 bases, with 9 bases of the junction left unmatched. Germline V lookup: CDR1 SGHRS, CDR2 YFSETQ. The variable domain in full, completed from reference TRBV5-1 and TRBJ2-1, reads KAGVTQTPRYLIKTRGQQVTLSCSPISGHRSVSWYQQTPGQGLQFLFEYFSETQRNKGNFPGRFSGRQFSNSRSEMNVSTLELGDSALYLCASSPGTSGGQKQFFGPGTRLTVL.